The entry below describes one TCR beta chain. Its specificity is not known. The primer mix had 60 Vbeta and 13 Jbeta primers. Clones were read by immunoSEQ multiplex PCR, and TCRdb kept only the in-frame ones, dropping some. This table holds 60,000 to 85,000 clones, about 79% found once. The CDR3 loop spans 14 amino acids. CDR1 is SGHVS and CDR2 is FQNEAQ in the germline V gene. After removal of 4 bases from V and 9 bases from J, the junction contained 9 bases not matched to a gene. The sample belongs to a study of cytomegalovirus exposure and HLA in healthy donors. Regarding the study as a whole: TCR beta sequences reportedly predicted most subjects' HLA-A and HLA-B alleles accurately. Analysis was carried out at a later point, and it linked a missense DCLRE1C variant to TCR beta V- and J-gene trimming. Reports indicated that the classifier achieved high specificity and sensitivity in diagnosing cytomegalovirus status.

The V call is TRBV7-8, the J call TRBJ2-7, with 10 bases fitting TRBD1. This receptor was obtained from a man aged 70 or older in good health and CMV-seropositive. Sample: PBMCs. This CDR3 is CASSSGQGVSGQYF. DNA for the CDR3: TGTGCCAGCAGCTCTGGACAGGGGGTTTCGGGGCAGTACTTC. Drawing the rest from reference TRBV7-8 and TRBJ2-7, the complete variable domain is GAGVSQSPRYKVAKRGQDVALRCDPISGHVSLFWYQQALGQGPEFLTYFQNEAQLDKSGLPSDRFFAERPEGSVSTLKIQRTQQEDSAVYLCASSSGQGVSGQYFGPGTRLTVT.